The 23 T cell receptor beta chains below all came from one sample that was sequenced in a study of blood T cell repertoires in COVID-19. Assay used: immunoSEQ multiplex PCR; TCRdb lists only in-frame clones, some missing. The sample lists under 250,000 clones, approximately 85% occurring once. Material for sequencing was PBMCs or T cells enriched from blood (not recorded which). The receptors here all came from a woman aged 45-59 years with acute COVID-19.

This chain links TRBV2 with TRBJ1-2; TRBD1 aligns across 7 bases. Unmatched junction bases numbered 12, after V lost 6 bases and J lost 8 bases. Germline V gene lookup returns CDR1 SNHLY and CDR2 FYNNEI. This CDR3 has 14 amino acids. The CDR3 is CASRATGPQSGYTF. The CDR3 bases are TGTGCCAGCAGGGCGACAGGGCCCCAGAGCGGCTACACCTTC.

The chain combines TRBV19 with TRBJ1-1; the D is unclear. V dropped 5 bases and J dropped 2 bases, with 15 bases sitting between them. Germline V gene data show CDR1 as LNHDA and CDR2 as SQIVND (reference sequence). The CDR3 runs 15 residues. The CDR3, as DNA: TGTGCCAGTAGTGACCTAGGACTGAGTAACACTGAAGCTTTCTTT. Translated, it gives CASSDLGLSNTEAFF.

The chain couples TRBV28 to TRBJ1-6; TRBD1 matches 7 bases. V was pared by 2 bases and J by 3 bases, with 4 bases of the junction left unmatched. Germline V gene data show CDR1 as MDHEN and CDR2 as SYDVKM. This CDR3 has 16 residues. The CDR3 DNA follows: TGTGCCAGCAGTTTAGAAGGGACAGACTATAATTCACCCCTCCACTTT. It yields the protein CASSLEGTDYNSPLHF.

The chain couples TRBV7-9 to TRBJ1-1, with a possible D match to TRBD1 (6 bases). V gave up 5 bases and J gave up 0 bases, with 10 bases separating them. The CDR3 sequence is 14 residues long. In germline, CDR1 is SEHNR, CDR2 FQNEAQ (reference sequence). The CDR3: CASSPGHMNTEAFF. CDR3 coding DNA: TGTGCCAGCAGCCCGGGACACATGAACACTGAAGCTTTCTTT.

The V and J genes are TRBV18 and TRBJ1-6, with unresolved D. The CDR3 contains 14 residues. The germline V and J ends were trimmed by 3 bases and 2 bases, with 5 bases remaining between them. Germline V gene sequence: CDR1 KGHSH, CDR2 LQKENI. The CDR3 DNA follows: TGTGCCAGCTCACCGGGCCCCTATAATTCACCCCTCCACTTT. Encoded protein: CASSPGPYNSPLHF.

CDR3 bases: TGTGCCAGTAGTCGAGCAGGCCTCTATGGCTACACCTTC. It is translated as CASSRAGLYGYTF. V usage is TRBV19 and J usage is TRBJ1-2; D unclear. V lost 5 bases and J lost 4, with 11 bases in between. Germline CDR1 and CDR2: LNHDA and SQIVND (reference sequence). The CDR3 consists of 13 residues.

Concerning this clone: The junction does not match germline at one end; this may be a read error. This chain joins TRBV30 and TRBJ1-1; D remains unclear. The CDR3 runs 13 residues. Germline V gives CDR1 GTSNPN, CDR2 SVGIG (reference sequence). CDR3 coding DNA: TGTGCCGTCCGCCGGGGTTCGAACGCTGAAGCTTTCTTT. This codes for CAVRRGSNAEAFF. Drawing the rest from reference TRBV30 and TRBJ1-1, the complete variable domain is SQTIHQWPATLVQPVGSPLSLECTVEGTSNPNLYWYRQAAGRGLQLLFYSVGIGQISSEVPQNLSASRPQDRQFILSSKKLLLSDSGFYLCAVRRGSNAEAFFGQGTRLTVV.

The chain employs TRBV6-1 and TRBJ1-1; TRBD1 matches at 7 bases. Looked up from germline, CDR1 is MNHNS and CDR2 is SASEGT. V gave up 0 bases and J gave up 5 bases; unmatched junction bases: 3. The CDR3 is 14 residues long. CDR3 sequence reads: CASSEADRVTEAFF. CDR3 nucleotides: TGTGCCAGCAGTGAAGCTGACAGGGTAACTGAAGCTTTCTTT.

V and J are TRBV7-2 and TRBJ2-7; 7 bases line up with TRBD2. Unmatched junction bases numbered 3, after V lost 3 bases and J lost 1 base. The CDR3 sequence is 14 residues long. Germline assignment: CDR1 SGHTA and CDR2 FQGNSA. CDR3 sequence (DNA): TGTGCCAGCAGCTTTACAGCGGGGTCCTACGAGCAGTACTTC. Encoded protein: CASSFTAGSYEQYF.

This clone was observed a single time. The chain uses TRBV10-3 and TRBJ1-3; D is possibly TRBD1 (5 bases). Germline V gene lookup returns CDR1 ENHRY and CDR2 SYGVKD. Trimming took 6 bases from V and 0 from J, leaving 12 bases between them. This CDR3 spans 15 amino acids. The CDR3 bases are TGTGCCATCAGCCGGGGGTCGGGCTCTGGAAACACCATATATTTT. Translating gives CAISRGSGSGNTIYF.

V and J are TRBV15 and TRBJ2-5; a weak D match, TRBD1 (7 bases). Trimming left V 4 bases short and J 2 bases short, with 17 bases between. The CDR3 extends over 16 amino acids. Germline loops: CDR1 LNHNV, CDR2 YYDKDF (reference sequence). The CDR3 sequence: CATSMLRQGGQETQYF. CDR3 sequence (DNA): TGTGCCACCAGCATGTTAAGGCAGGGGGGACAAGAGACCCAGTACTTC.

The CDR3 region is CASSPRTGMNTEAFF. CDR3 nucleotide sequence: TGTGCCAGCAGCCCGCGGACAGGGATGAACACTGAAGCTTTCTTT. This chain joins TRBV9 and TRBJ1-1; the match to TRBD1 covers 8 bases. The CDR3 loop spans 15 amino acids. V lost 4 bases to trimming and J lost 0 bases; unmatched junction nucleotides: 5. The germline V gene encodes CDR1 SGDLS and CDR2 YYNGEE. The variable domain in full, with the rest retrieved from reference TRBV9 and TRBJ1-1, is DSGVTQTPKHLITATGQRVTLRCSPRSGDLSVYWYQQSLDQGLQFLIQYYNGEERAKGNILERFSAQQFPDLHSELNLSSLELGDSALYFCASSPRTGMNTEAFFGQGTRLTVV.

The chain combines TRBV19 with TRBJ1-1, with D possibly matching TRBD1 (5 bases). This CDR3 spans 14 amino acids. The V gene lost 5 bases and the J gene lost 4 bases, with 14 bases spanning the gap. The germline V gene encodes CDR1 LNHDA and CDR2 SQIVND (reference sequence). Here the CDR3 DNA reads TGTGCCAGTAGTCCCTGGCAGGGAGGCACTGAAGCTTTCTTT. Protein product: CASSPWQGGTEAFF.

The chain links TRBV30 to TRBJ1-2; no definite D call. V dropped 3 bases and J dropped 7 bases, with 21 bases sitting between them. The CDR3 runs 15 residues. Germline CDR1 and CDR2: GTSNPN and SVGIG (reference sequence). CDR3 in amino acids: CAWSNQSLPLFGYTF. The CDR3 DNA reads TGTGCCTGGAGCAACCAATCGCTTCCCCTATTTGGCTACACCTTC.

The CDR3 bases are TGTGCCAGCAGCCCGAGACAGGAGCGAGATGGCTACACCTTC. It translates to CASSPRQERDGYTF. The chain recombines TRBV14 with TRBJ1-2; D possibly corresponds to TRBD1 (6 bases). Germline values: CDR1 SGHDN, CDR2 FVKESK. This CDR3 has 14 residues. V was clipped by 4 bases and J by 6 bases, with 15 bases between them.

The chain uses TRBV2 and TRBJ1-4; perhaps TRBD1 as D (5 bases). CDR1 SNHLY and CDR2 FYNNEI come from the germline V gene. There are 14 residues in the CDR3. V lost 4 bases to trimming and J lost 8 bases, with 14 bases between them. DNA for the CDR3: TGTGCCAGCAGTGTCGGGGGGAGTGACGAAAAACTGTTTTTT. Encoded protein: CASSVGGSDEKLFF.

This clone has just one count. This chain joins TRBV6-5 and TRBJ1-4; no clear D. This CDR3 region has 15 residues. The germline gives CDR1 MNHEY, CDR2 SVGAGI. The V end lost 0 bases, the J end lost 3 bases, and 8 bases lay between the germline ends. In nucleotides, the CDR3 is TGTGCCAGCAGTTACTCGACACCCTCTAATGAAAAACTGTTTTTT. As protein: CASSYSTPSNEKLFF.

The chain links TRBV24-1 to TRBJ2-2; TRBD1 might be the D (6 bases). The germline CDR1 and CDR2 sequences are KGHDR and SFDVKD. V lost 5 bases, J lost 5 bases, and 14 bases lay in between. The length of the CDR3 is 15 residues. CDR3 DNA sequence: TGTGCCACCAGTGGAACAGGGAGTGGTACCGGGGAGCTGTTTTTT. This codes for CATSGTGSGTGELFF.

The V gene is TRBV9, the J gene TRBJ2-3; 7 bases fit TRBD2. This CDR3 is 15 amino acids long. CDR1 is SGDLS and CDR2 is YYNGEE in the germline V gene. The V gene end was trimmed by 3 bases and the J gene end by 1 base; junction bases not matched to a gene: 5. The CDR3 DNA is TGTGCCAGCAGCGCCCGGGGGGACGGCACAGATACGCAGTATTTT. Its protein is CASSARGDGTDTQYF.

The chain carries TRBV30 and TRBJ1-4; 9 positions agree with TRBD1. Germline trimming cut 4 bases from V and 5 bases from J; bases unmatched to any gene: 8. From germline, CDR1 is GTSNPN and CDR2 SVGIG (reference sequence). The CDR3 is 15 amino acids. The CDR3 here is CAWTGTGRGNEKLFF. The CDR3 DNA follows: TGTGCCTGGACCGGGACAGGGCGGGGAAATGAAAAACTGTTTTTT.

This rearrangement joins TRBV9 to TRBJ1-4; no firm D call. Germline V gene sequence: CDR1 SGDLS, CDR2 YYNGEE. The CDR3 consists of 15 residues. Trimming took 0 bases from V and 7 from J, leaving 13 bases between them. This chain's CDR3 is CASSVGGRLTEKLFF. The CDR3 coding sequence is TGTGCCAGCAGCGTAGGTGGCAGGCTCACTGAAAAACTGTTTTTT.

This sequence joins TRBV5-1 and TRBJ2-2; 10 bases are shared with TRBD2. CDR1 SGHRS and CDR2 YFSETQ come from the germline V gene. The CDR3 spans 16 residues. After removal of 8 bases from V and 3 bases from J, the junction contained 10 bases not matched to a gene. DNA for the CDR3: TGCGCCAGTACAGGAATAGCGGGGGGTGACACCGGGGAGCTGTTTTTT. This gives the protein CASTGIAGGDTGELFF.

This clone occurred a few times. The rearrangement links TRBV5-1 to TRBJ1-2, with a possible D match to TRBD1 (6 bases). The length of the CDR3 is 12 residues. The ends were cut back, 2 bases at V and 8 bases at J, with 10 bases in the middle. Per germline, CDR1 SGHRS and CDR2 YFSETQ. CDR3: CASSLNREGYTF. DNA for the CDR3: TGCGCCAGCAGCTTAAACAGGGAAGGCTACACCTTC.